These 6 T cell receptor beta chains were sequenced from one sample in a study of blood T cell repertoires in COVID-19. Libraries were prepared by immunoSEQ multiplex PCR; TCRdb keeps only in-frame clonotypes and omits some of them. The sample includes more than 200,000 clones, under 95% of them seen just once. Sequences were obtained from PBMCs or T cells enriched from blood (not recorded which). The receptors shown here come from a woman aged 18 to 35 who had recovered from COVID-19.

This chain uses TRBV5-1 with TRBJ2-7, with 8 positions matching TRBD1. V shed 3 bases, J shed 2 bases, and the junction held 4 bases outside the gene matches. Germline loops: CDR1 SGHRS, CDR2 YFSETQ. This CDR3 spans 14 amino acids. The CDR3 DNA follows: TGCGCCAGCAGCTGGCGGGACAGGACCTACGAGCAGTACTTC. Its protein product is CASSWRDRTYEQYF. The complete variable domain, with remaining parts taken from reference TRBV5-1 and TRBJ2-7, reads KAGVTQTPRYLIKTRGQQVTLSCSPISGHRSVSWYQQTPGQGLQFLFEYFSETQRNKGNFPGRFSGRQFSNSRSEMNVSTLELGDSALYLCASSWRDRTYEQYFGPGTRLTVT.

V is TRBV3-1 (or the pseudogene TRBV3-2) and J is TRBJ1-1, with 8 bases lining up with TRBD1. This CDR3 spans 18 amino acids. Germline lookup yields CDR1 LGHDT and CDR2 YNNKEL (reference sequence). V was pared by 4 bases and J by 4 bases, with 17 bases of the junction left unmatched. In DNA, the CDR3 is TGTGCCAGCAGCCCCAGGTTAGGGACAGGAGTCGTTGGCACTGAAGCTTTCTTT. Protein product: CASSPRLGTGVVGTEAFF.

The chain has TRBV21-1 and TRBJ1-3. TRBV21-1 is recorded as a pseudogene. The CDR3 spans 16 residues. CDR3 nucleotide sequence: TGTGCCAGCAGCAAATTGCGGGAGATCTCTGGAAACACCATATATTTT. Encoded protein: CASSKLREISGNTIYF.

CDR3: CASRGGLAGVGTQYF. CDR3 DNA sequence: TGTGCCAGCAGGGGTGGGCTAGCGGGAGTTGGTACGCAGTATTTT. The rearrangement links TRBV2 to TRBJ2-3; TRBD2 matches at 10 bases. Trimming at V came to 6 bases and at J to 8 bases, leaving 11 bases not matched to a gene. Germline V CDR1 and CDR2: SNHLY, FYNNEI. The CDR3 covers 15 residues. The whole variable domain, filled in from reference TRBV2 and TRBJ2-3, reads EPEVTQTPSHQVTQMGQEVILRCVPISNHLYFYWYRQILGQKVEFLVSFYNNEISEKSEIFDDQFSVERPDGSNFTLKIRSTKLEDSAMYFCASRGGLAGVGTQYFGPGTRLTVL.

The rearrangement joins TRBV10-2 to TRBJ2-2; 8 positions match TRBD2. Germline V CDR1 and CDR2: WSHSY, SAAADI. This CDR3 has 19 residues. Trimming removed 4 bases from V and 4 bases from J; junction bases left unmatched: 17. The CDR3 bases are TGCGCCAGCAGTGTGCCCCAGCGTAGCGGGGTGGCGAGCACCGGGGAGCTGTTTTTT. Translation gives CASSVPQRSGVASTGELFF.

The V call is TRBV24-1, the J call TRBJ2-1; 9 nucleotides line up with TRBD1. Germline lookup yields CDR1 KGHDR and CDR2 SFDVKD. The CDR3 consists of 18 residues. V was clipped by 12 bases and J by 3 bases; unmatched bases: 20. Written as DNA, the CDR3 is TGTGCCCCAAGTACCGGGACAGGGCATAGGTATCACTACAATGAGCAGTTCTTC. It yields the protein CAPSTGTGHRYHYNEQFF.